Listed here is a single TCR beta chain. As yet, its antigen is unknown. The sample originates from a study of T cell clones after liver transplantation. At the level of the study: TCRbeta sequencing after a pre-transplant mixed lymphocyte reaction identified graft-donor-reactive clones, later tracked in post-transplant blood. As an antigen-independent comparator, third-party-reactive TCRbeta sequences came from pre-transplant mixed lymphocyte reactions. Subjects received no induction therapy and standard immunosuppression until randomization at 12-24 months post-transplant. Study-wide results and caveats: Donor-reactive sequences fell more than third party-reactive ones, suggesting partial deletion.

Some clones are missing from TCRdb's copy, which holds only in-frame ones; the method was immunoSEQ multiplex PCR. This table holds nearly 55,000 clones, less than 85% found once. This CDR3 is 14 amino acids long. V gave up 8 bases and J gave up 5 bases; unmatched junction bases: 4. The germline CDR1 and CDR2 sequences are ENHRY and SYGVKD. The genes are TRBV10-3 and TRBJ2-1; 12 nucleotides match TRBD2. This receptor was obtained from a human donor who received a liver transplant. The specimen comprised CD4+ T cells from blood, sampled before liver transplant. This CDR3 reads CAIRLAGENNEQFF. For the CDR3, the DNA is TGTGCCATCCGACTAGCGGGAGAGAACAATGAGCAGTTCTTC.